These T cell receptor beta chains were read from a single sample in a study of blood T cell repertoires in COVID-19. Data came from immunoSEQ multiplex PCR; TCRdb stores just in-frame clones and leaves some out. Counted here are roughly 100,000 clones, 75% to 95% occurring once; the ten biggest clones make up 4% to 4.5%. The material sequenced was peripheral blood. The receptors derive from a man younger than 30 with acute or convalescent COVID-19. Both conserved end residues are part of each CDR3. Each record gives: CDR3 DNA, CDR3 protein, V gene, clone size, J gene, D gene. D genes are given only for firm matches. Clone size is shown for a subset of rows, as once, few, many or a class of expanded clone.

DNA: TGTGCCAGCAGCCCCGACAGCGACCAAGAGACCCAGTACTTC
CDR3: CASSPDSDQETQYF
V: TRBV5-4
size: many
J: TRBJ2-5
D: NA

DNA: TGTGCCAGCAGTGGGGACGGCGGGGGGGGCTACACCTTC
CDR3: CASSGDGGGGYTF
V: TRBV27
size: NA
J: TRBJ1-2
D: NA

DNA: TGTGCCAGCAGCGTAACGATCGGGACAGGACTAGCGGGTATGGGGACCGGGGAGCTGTTTTTT
CDR3: CASSVTIGTGLAGMGTGELFF
V: TRBV9
size: few
J: TRBJ2-2
D: TRBD2

DNA: TGTGCCAGCTCATCTACAGGGGGCGCGGTGGTCTACGAGCAGTACTTC
CDR3: CASSSTGGAVVYEQYF
V: TRBV18
size: NA
J: TRBJ2-7
D: TRBD1

DNA: TGTGCCAGCAGTTTCCGTTACACTGAAGCTTTCTTT
CDR3: CASSFRYTEAFF
V: TRBV12-3/TRBV12-4
size: NA
J: TRBJ1-1
D: NA

DNA: TGCGCCAGCAGCTTGGGAAGGACTACTTACGAGCAGTACTTC
CDR3: CASSLGRTTYEQYF
V: TRBV5-1
size: NA
J: TRBJ2-7
D: NA

DNA: TGTGCCAGCAGCTTCCTACAGCAACTTATGAACACTGAAGCTTTCTTT
CDR3: CASSFLQQLMNTEAFF
V: TRBV7-9
size: NA
J: TRBJ1-1
D: NA

DNA: TGTGCCTGGAGTGGTCCGGGTTCTAATGAAAAACTGTTTTTT
CDR3: CAWSGPGSNEKLFF
V: TRBV30
size: NA
J: TRBJ1-4
D: NA

DNA: TGTGCCAGCAGAGGAGCCTCTTCCGGGACAGTTTATGGCTACACCTTC
CDR3: CASRGASSGTVYGYTF
V: TRBV27
size: NA
J: TRBJ1-2
D: TRBD1

DNA: TGTGCCAGTAGCTCGGACAGGAATCAGCCCCAGCATTTT
CDR3: CASSSDRNQPQHF
V: TRBV19
size: NA
J: TRBJ1-5
D: TRBD1

DNA: TGCGCCAGCTCCAACCGGGACAGGGGCCGGTCACCCCTCCACTTT
CDR3: CASSNRDRGRSPLHF
V: TRBV5-1
size: NA
J: TRBJ1-6
D: TRBD1

DNA: TGTGCCAGCAGCTCCCCGACAGGGGGGGATGAAAAACTGTTTTTT
CDR3: CASSSPTGGDEKLFF
V: TRBV5-4
size: NA
J: TRBJ1-4
D: TRBD1

DNA: TGCGCCATAGTAGGGACAAGTTATAATTCACCCCTCCACTTT
CDR3: CAIVGTSYNSPLHF
V: TRBV10-1
size: once
J: TRBJ1-6
D: NA

DNA: TGTGCCAGCTCAAAGAGGGACACTGAAGCTTTCTTT
CDR3: CASSKRDTEAFF
V: TRBV18
size: NA
J: TRBJ1-1
D: NA

DNA: TGTGCCAGCAGCTACTCCGGTCCCAGGGGCGAGCAGTACTTC
CDR3: CASSYSGPRGEQYF
V: TRBV6-5
size: NA
J: TRBJ2-7
D: NA

DNA: TGTGCCAGCAGGGACGGGACAGGTGATGAAGCTTTCTTT
CDR3: CASRDGTGDEAFF
V: TRBV27
size: NA
J: TRBJ1-1
D: TRBD1

DNA: TGTGCCAGCAGCGTAGTACCCAAACAGCAAGCCAAAAACATTCAGTACTTC
CDR3: CASSVVPKQQAKNIQYF
V: TRBV9
size: once
J: TRBJ2-4
D: NA

DNA: TGTGCCAGCAGTTACATATCAGGGGATCGGCAGCCCCAGCATTTT
CDR3: CASSYISGDRQPQHF
V: TRBV6-6
size: NA
J: TRBJ1-5
D: NA

DNA: TGTGCCAGCAGCTTGTATAAGAACACTGAAGCTTTCTTT
CDR3: CASSLYKNTEAFF
V: TRBV5-5
size: NA
J: TRBJ1-1
D: NA

DNA: TGTGCCAGCAGCTCAATGTCTAGTAACTCTGGAAACACCATATATTTT
CDR3: CASSSMSSNSGNTIYF
V: TRBV5-6
size: few
J: TRBJ1-3
D: NA

DNA: TGTGCCAGCAGCCGGGACACTGGCTCACCCCTCCACTTT
CDR3: CASSRDTGSPLHF
V: TRBV11-3
size: NA
J: TRBJ1-6
D: NA

DNA: TGTGCCAGCAGCTCCGGGACAGGAGTGAACACCATATATTTT
CDR3: CASSSGTGVNTIYF
V: TRBV11-2
size: NA
J: TRBJ1-3
D: TRBD1

DNA: TGTGCCAGCAGTTACGGGGGCCCCTATGAGCAGTTCTTC
CDR3: CASSYGGPYEQFF
V: TRBV6-5
size: NA
J: TRBJ2-1
D: NA

DNA: TGTGCCAGCAGCTTAGGACTAGCGGCTTACAATGAGCAGTTCTTC
CDR3: CASSLGLAAYNEQFF
V: TRBV11-3
size: NA
J: TRBJ2-1
D: TRBD2

DNA: TGTGCCAGCAGCCAAGCAGGCCAGGGCGGGGCCAACGTCCTGACTTTC
CDR3: CASSQAGQGGANVLTF
V: TRBV3-1/TRBV3-2
size: NA
J: TRBJ2-6
D: NA

DNA: TGTGCCAGCAGCCAAGACAGGTTCCAGAAGGGCTACACCTTC
CDR3: CASSQDRFQKGYTF
V: TRBV9
size: NA
J: TRBJ1-2
D: NA

DNA: TGTGCCATCAGCCCAGGACTAGCGATATCGGGGACTTACAATGAGCAGTTCTTC
CDR3: CAISPGLAISGTYNEQFF
V: TRBV10-3
size: NA
J: TRBJ2-1
D: TRBD2

DNA: TGCAGTGCTAGTATAATTGGAGGGGCGGATCAGCCCCAGCATTTT
CDR3: CSASIIGGADQPQHF
V: TRBV20-1
size: NA
J: TRBJ1-5
D: NA

DNA: TGTGCCAGCTCACTAAACAGGGAGAGCTATGGCTACACCTTC
CDR3: CASSLNRESYGYTF
V: TRBV18
size: NA
J: TRBJ1-2
D: NA

DNA: TGTGCCAGCAGCTTAACAGCGAACACTGAAGCTTTCTTT
CDR3: CASSLTANTEAFF
V: TRBV11-2
size: NA
J: TRBJ1-1
D: NA

DNA: TGTGCCAGTAGTATGAACACCGGGACAGGGTACACTGAAGCTTTCTTT
CDR3: CASSMNTGTGYTEAFF
V: TRBV19
size: NA
J: TRBJ1-1
D: TRBD1

DNA: TGCGCCAGCAGCTTGCTCCCCTACCTAAACTATGGCTACACCTTC
CDR3: CASSLLPYLNYGYTF
V: TRBV5-1
size: once
J: TRBJ1-2
D: NA

DNA: TGTGCCAGCAGTGCGGGAGAAGCGGCTGGAAACACCATATATTTT
CDR3: CASSAGEAAGNTIYF
V: TRBV6-1
size: NA
J: TRBJ1-3
D: NA

DNA: TGTGCCAGTAGATGGACAGGCGAAAAACTGTTTTTT
CDR3: CASRWTGEKLFF
V: TRBV5-5
size: NA
J: TRBJ1-4
D: TRBD1

DNA: TGCGCCAGCAGCTTTAATTCAGGCTCCTACGAGCAGTACTTC
CDR3: CASSFNSGSYEQYF
V: TRBV5-1
size: NA
J: TRBJ2-7
D: NA

DNA: TGTGCCAGCAGCGTAGGTGGGGCGAACACTGAAGCTTTCTTT
CDR3: CASSVGGANTEAFF
V: TRBV9
size: NA
J: TRBJ1-1
D: NA

DNA: TGTGCCAGCAGCTCCCGACTAGCGGGGGCACAAGAGACCCAGTACTTC
CDR3: CASSSRLAGAQETQYF
V: TRBV7-2
size: NA
J: TRBJ2-5
D: TRBD2

DNA: TGTGCCAGTAGTTTTGGGACAGGGGACCTGAGCAATCAGCCCCAGCATTTT
CDR3: CASSFGTGDLSNQPQHF
V: TRBV19
size: NA
J: TRBJ1-5
D: TRBD1

DNA: TGTGCCAGCAGCCAACAGGGGACGCGTCGGAATGAGCAGTTCTTC
CDR3: CASSQQGTRRNEQFF
V: TRBV14
size: NA
J: TRBJ2-1
D: NA

DNA: TGTGCCTGGAGACCAGAAATTTCCTACGAGCAGTACTTC
CDR3: CAWRPEISYEQYF
V: TRBV30
size: NA
J: TRBJ2-7
D: NA

DNA: TGTGCCAGCTCACCAATTTCTAGGTCTGAAGCTTTCTTT
CDR3: CASSPISRSEAFF
V: TRBV18
size: NA
J: TRBJ1-1
D: NA

DNA: TGTGCCAGTAGTATAGGTCCCGGGACCGGGGAGCTGTTTTTT
CDR3: CASSIGPGTGELFF
V: TRBV19
size: NA
J: TRBJ2-2
D: NA

DNA: TGTGCCAGCAGCCCTAGGATGCAGGGCGGCAATCAGCCCCAGCATTTT
CDR3: CASSPRMQGGNQPQHF
V: TRBV27
size: NA
J: TRBJ1-5
D: NA

DNA: TGTGCCAGCAGCGCCCGGAGTTACACTGAAGCTTTCTTT
CDR3: CASSARSYTEAFF
V: TRBV27
size: NA
J: TRBJ1-1
D: NA

DNA: TGTGCCTCGGGCTCTAGGAGGGGTAACTATGGCTACACCTTC
CDR3: CASGSRRGNYGYTF
V: TRBV30
size: NA
J: TRBJ1-2
D: NA

DNA: TGTGCCACCGGGGGGGCAGGGGTAGTCACAGATACGCAGTATTTT
CDR3: CATGGAGVVTDTQYF
V: TRBV6-5
size: NA
J: TRBJ2-3
D: TRBD2

DNA: TGTGCCAGCAGCTTAGGGGGTAGCGGGAGGTTTTCAGATACGCAGTATTTT
CDR3: CASSLGGSGRFSDTQYF
V: TRBV7-2
size: NA
J: TRBJ2-3
D: TRBD2

DNA: TGTGCCTTCGGGGTTACTAGCGGGAGTTACAATGAGCAGTTCTTC
CDR3: CAFGVTSGSYNEQFF
V: TRBV7-9
size: NA
J: TRBJ2-1
D: TRBD2

DNA: TGTGCCAGTAGTACGCGGGGGCTTATTAAAGGGAACACTGAAGCTTTCTTT
CDR3: CASSTRGLIKGNTEAFF
V: TRBV19
size: NA
J: TRBJ1-1
D: NA

DNA: TGTGCCAGCAGCCTCTCCTCAGCGGGAGTTATGACAGATACGCAGTATTTT
CDR3: CASSLSSAGVMTDTQYF
V: TRBV3-1/TRBV3-2
size: NA
J: TRBJ2-3
D: TRBD2

DNA: TGCGCCAGCAGCGGGGGCTCGGCTAACTATGGCTACACCTTC
CDR3: CASSGGSANYGYTF
V: TRBV5-1
size: NA
J: TRBJ1-2
D: NA

DNA: TGTGCCACCAGTCACCCCACTAGCGGGAGACGGAACACCGGGGAGCTGTTTTTT
CDR3: CATSHPTSGRRNTGELFF
V: TRBV24-1
size: NA
J: TRBJ2-2
D: TRBD2

DNA: TGTGCCAGCAGCCTCAGGGGCAGCCTTATAGGCTACACCTTC
CDR3: CASSLRGSLIGYTF
V: TRBV5-4
size: NA
J: TRBJ1-2
D: NA

DNA: TGTGCCAGCAGTTTTCAGGGGTTGAACACTGAAGCTTTCTTT
CDR3: CASSFQGLNTEAFF
V: TRBV27
size: NA
J: TRBJ1-1
D: NA

DNA: TGTGCCAGCAGTGAAAATCCCGACAGGGCTCAGCCCCAGCATTTT
CDR3: CASSENPDRAQPQHF
V: TRBV6-1
size: NA
J: TRBJ1-5
D: TRBD1

DNA: TGTGCCACCAGTGATTTGGATTTCAGTAGCGGGTTTCTAGCGAACACCGGGGAGCTGTTTTTT
CDR3: CATSDLDFSSGFLANTGELFF
V: TRBV24-1
size: NA
J: TRBJ2-2
D: TRBD2

DNA: TGCGCCAGCAGCTCCACACTATCCGAGCAGTACTTC
CDR3: CASSSTLSEQYF
V: TRBV5-1
size: NA
J: TRBJ2-7
D: NA

DNA: TGTGCCAGCAGCTTAGGAGGGGACCAGGACAGGAATGAGCAGTTCTTC
CDR3: CASSLGGDQDRNEQFF
V: TRBV7-8
size: NA
J: TRBJ2-1
D: TRBD1

DNA: TGTGCCAGTAGACCCTGGGGGGAAGCAACTAATGAAAAACTGTTTTTT
CDR3: CASRPWGEATNEKLFF
V: TRBV19
size: NA
J: TRBJ1-4
D: NA

DNA: TGTGCCAGTAGCAGCCGGACAGGGGGCGCCTATGGCTACACCTTC
CDR3: CASSSRTGGAYGYTF
V: TRBV19
size: NA
J: TRBJ1-2
D: TRBD1